The entry below gives a single T cell receptor beta chain sequence along with its context. PCR primers comprised 60 Vbeta and 13 Jbeta primers. Profiling relied on immunoSEQ multiplex PCR, and the TCRdb table lists in-frame clones only, not all of them. This repertoire shows approximately 42,000 clones, approximately 81% found once; its top ten account for under 3%. The CDR3 length is 13 residues. The V end lost 4 bases, the J end lost 7 bases, and 9 bases lay between the germline ends. The V gene's germline CDR1 is SGHRS and CDR2 YFSETQ. This entry is derived from a study of cytomegalovirus exposure and HLA in healthy donors. In the study overall: Out of several hundred genotyped donors, roughly 83% belonged to the Caucasian-associated ancestry cluster.

The chain has TRBV5-1 and TRBJ1-6, with D perhaps matching TRBD1 (5 bases). The specimen sequenced was PBMCs. The clonotype was recovered from a man between 45 and 60 years old in good health and CMV-seronegative. This chain's CDR3 is CASSLQENSPLHF. CDR3 coding DNA: TGCGCCAGCAGCCTACAGGAAAATTCACCCCTCCACTTT.